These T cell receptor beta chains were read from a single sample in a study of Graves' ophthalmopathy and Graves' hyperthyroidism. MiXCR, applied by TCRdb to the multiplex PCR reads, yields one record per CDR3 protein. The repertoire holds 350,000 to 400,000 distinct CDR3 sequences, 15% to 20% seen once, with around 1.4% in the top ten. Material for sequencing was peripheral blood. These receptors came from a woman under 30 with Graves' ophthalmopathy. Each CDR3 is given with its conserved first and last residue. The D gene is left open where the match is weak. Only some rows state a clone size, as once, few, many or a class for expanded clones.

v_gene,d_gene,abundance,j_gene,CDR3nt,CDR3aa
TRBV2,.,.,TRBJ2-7,TGTGCCAGCAGTTTTGGGACGGCGGTGCACGAGCAGTACTTC,CASSFGTAVHEQYF
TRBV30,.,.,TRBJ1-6,TGTGGAACCGGGTCCACCTATAATTCACCCCTCCACTTT,CGTGSTYNSPLHF
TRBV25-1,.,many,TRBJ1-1,TGTGCCAGCAGTGGTACAGGTGGGGGGGCTTTCTTT,CASSGTGGGAFF
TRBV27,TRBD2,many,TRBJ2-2,TGTGCCAGCGGATTCATTCCTAGCGGGAGGGCCCTCACCGGGGAGCTGTTTTTT,CASGFIPSGRALTGELFF
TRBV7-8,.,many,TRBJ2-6,TGTGCCAGCTCCCAGAATGGGCCTTCTTTCTCTGGGGCCAACGTCCTGACTTTC,CASSQNGPSFSGANVLTF
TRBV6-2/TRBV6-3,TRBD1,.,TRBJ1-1,TGTGCCAGCAGTTTACAGGGGGCGGCTTCTGAAGCTTTCTTT,CASSLQGAASEAFF
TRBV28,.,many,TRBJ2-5,TGTGCCAGCAGTTACCCTGACACTGACGAGACCCAGTACTTC,CASSYPDTDETQYF
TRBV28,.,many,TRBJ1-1,TGTGCCAGCTTTACAATAAAGATTGGGAACACTGAAGCTTTCTTT,CASFTIKIGNTEAFF
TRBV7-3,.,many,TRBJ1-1,TGTGCCAGCAGCTCCCCGCGGGACCTTCAGGGATTGGACACTGAAGCTTTCTTT,CASSSPRDLQGLDTEAFF
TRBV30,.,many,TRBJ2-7,TGTGCCTGGAGTAGGAGCCACGAGCAGTACTTC,CAWSRSHEQYF
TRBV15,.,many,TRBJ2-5,TGTGCCACCAGCAGAGCAGACCAAGAGACCCAGTACTTC,CATSRADQETQYF
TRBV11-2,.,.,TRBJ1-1,TGTGCCAGCAGCTTCGGGCCCCACAGAGAAGCTTTCTTT,CASSFGPHREAFF
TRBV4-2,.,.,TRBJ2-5,TGTGCCAGCAGCCAAGGGCAAGGTCGGGAGCGAGAGACCCAGTACTTC,CASSQGQGRERETQYF
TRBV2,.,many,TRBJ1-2,TGTGCCAGCACCAATACCCGAGGGGCTGATCCGTATGGCTACACCTTC,CASTNTRGADPYGYTF
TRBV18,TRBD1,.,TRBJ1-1,TGTGCCAGCTCACCAGGGACAGGGGGGATCACTGAAGCTTTCTTT,CASSPGTGGITEAFF
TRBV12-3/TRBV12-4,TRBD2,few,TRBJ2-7,TGTGCCAGCAGTTTTAGGGGCGGGAGGAGCTCCTACGAGCAGTACTTC,CASSFRGGRSSYEQYF
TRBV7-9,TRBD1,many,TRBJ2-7,TGTGCCAGCAGCCCTCCGGACAGGCACTACGAGCAGTACTTC,CASSPPDRHYEQYF
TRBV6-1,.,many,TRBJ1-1,TGTGCCAGCACTGCCCTCCAGGGAGTAGCTTTCTTT,CASTALQGVAFF
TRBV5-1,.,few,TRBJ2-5,TGCGCCAGCAGCTCGCGCAGGGTTGATTTAGAGACCCAGTACTTC,CASSSRRVDLETQYF
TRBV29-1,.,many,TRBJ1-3,TGCAGCGTTCTGGGTGGAGCGTCTGGAAACACCATATATTTT,CSVLGGASGNTIYF
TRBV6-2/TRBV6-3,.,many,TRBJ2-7,TGTGCCAGCAGTTACAGGGGCGGCTACGAGCAGTACTTC,CASSYRGGYEQYF
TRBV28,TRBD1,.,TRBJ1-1,TGTGCCAGCAGTTTATTTGGGACAGGGCGGGAGGCTGAAGCTTTCTTT,CASSLFGTGREAEAFF
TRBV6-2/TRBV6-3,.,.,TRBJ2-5,TGTGCCAGCAGTTACTTCTCCCGGCCGGCTAGGGGGACCCAGTACTTC,CASSYFSRPARGTQYF
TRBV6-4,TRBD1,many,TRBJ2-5,TGTGCCAGCAGTAGTAGACAGGGGAAGGGGGAGACCCAGTACTTC,CASSSRQGKGETQYF
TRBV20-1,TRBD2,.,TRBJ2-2,TGCAGTGCCCAACTAGCGGGAGTACGGGTGAACACCGGGGAGCTGTTTTTT,CSAQLAGVRVNTGELFF
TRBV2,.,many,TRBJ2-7,TGTGCCAGCAGTTACGCGGCAGGTGGCGAGCAGTACTTC,CASSYAAGGEQYF
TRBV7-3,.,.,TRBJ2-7,TGTGCCAGCAGCCCCTTCGGGCAGAACTACGAGCAGTACTTC,CASSPFGQNYEQYF
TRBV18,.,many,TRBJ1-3,TGTGCCACCTTCGGGGTTTCTGGAAACACCATATATTTT,CATFGVSGNTIYF
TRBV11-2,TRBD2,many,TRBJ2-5,TGTGCCAGCAGCTTATTCGGTAGCGGGGAGTACCAAGAGACCCAGTACTTC,CASSLFGSGEYQETQYF
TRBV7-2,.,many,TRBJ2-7,TGTGCCAGCAGCTACACCCACAGGCCTACCACCTACGAGCAGTACTTC,CASSYTHRPTTYEQYF
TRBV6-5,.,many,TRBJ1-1,TGTGCCAGCAGTTTTCTCCAGGGAAGTACTGAAGCTTTCTTT,CASSFLQGSTEAFF
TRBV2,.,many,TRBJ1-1,TGTGCCAGCAGGCAGGAAGCCATAGGGTCGAAATTT,CASRQEAIGSKF
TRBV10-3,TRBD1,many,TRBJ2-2,TGTGCCATCAGTCCAAGGACAGGCCGTAACACCGGGGAGCTGTTTTTT,CAISPRTGRNTGELFF
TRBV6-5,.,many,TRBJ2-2,TGTGCCAGCAGTTTATCAGGCTCGGGGACCGGGGAGCTGTTTTTT,CASSLSGSGTGELFF
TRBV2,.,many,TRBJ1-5,TGTGCCAGCAGAAGGGCAGGGAGTGAAGCCCAGCATTTT,CASRRAGSEAQHF
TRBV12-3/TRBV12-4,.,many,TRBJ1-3,TGTGCCAGCAGTTTAGCTGGGGTTGGAAACACCATATATTTT,CASSLAGVGNTIYF
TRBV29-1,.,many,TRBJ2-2,TGCAGCCTTCGACAGCCGAACACCGGGGAGCTGTTTTTT,CSLRQPNTGELFF
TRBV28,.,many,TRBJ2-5,TGTGCCAGCCGGGAGTCGGGGAGGGAGACCCAGTACTTC,CASRESGRETQYF
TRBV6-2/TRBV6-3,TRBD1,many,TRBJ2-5,TGTGCCAGCAGAAGGACAGGGAACGGAGAGACCCAGTACTTC,CASRRTGNGETQYF
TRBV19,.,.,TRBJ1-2,TGTGCCAGTAGTATCCCCCCTTTCAACTATGGCTACACCTTC,CASSIPPFNYGYTF
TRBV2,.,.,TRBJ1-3,TGTGCCAGCAGCGCAGCCGCGAGAGGAAACACCATATATTTT,CASSAAARGNTIYF
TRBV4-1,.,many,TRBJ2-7,TGCGCCAGCAGCCAAGCCCACATGATAGCGACCGGCGAGCAGTACTTC,CASSQAHMIATGEQYF
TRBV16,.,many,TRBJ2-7,TGTGCCAGCAGTCCCTTCCGTCCGGGCGCTAATTCCTACGAGCAGTACTTC,CASSPFRPGANSYEQYF
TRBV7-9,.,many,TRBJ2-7,TGTGCCAGCAGCTCTTATCGGACACCTGAGCAGTACTTC,CASSSYRTPEQYF
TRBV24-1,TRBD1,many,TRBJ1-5,TGTGCCACCAGTGAGGGGGGACAGGGAAAGCCCCAGCATTTT,CATSEGGQGKPQHF
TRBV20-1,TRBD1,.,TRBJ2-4,TGCAGTGCGTTCAAGACAGGGACCAAAAACATTCAGTACTTC,CSAFKTGTKNIQYF
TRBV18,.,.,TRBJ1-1,TGTGCCAGCTCACCGACGGCTCCTGCAGCAATGAACACTGAAGCTTTCTTT,CASSPTAPAAMNTEAFF
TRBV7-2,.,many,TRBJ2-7,TGTGCCAGCAGCTTAGACGGGCGGCGGGAGCAGTACTTC,CASSLDGRREQYF
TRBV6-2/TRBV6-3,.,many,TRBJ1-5,TGTGCCAGCGGGTTTCCCCAGCATTTT,CASGFPQHF
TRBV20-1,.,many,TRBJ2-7,TGCAGTGCCAAAGAACAGGGAGCCTACGAGCAGTACTTC,CSAKEQGAYEQYF
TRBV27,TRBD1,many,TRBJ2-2,TGTGCCAGCAGTTTATCGGGGCAGGGGGCAAGGACCGGGGAGCTGTTTTTT,CASSLSGQGARTGELFF
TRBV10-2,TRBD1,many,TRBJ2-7,TGCGCCAGCGGGCGCGACAGGGTCTACGAGCAGTACTTC,CASGRDRVYEQYF